A selection of T cell receptor beta chains follows, all from one sample in a study of blood T cell repertoires in COVID-19. Libraries were prepared by immunoSEQ multiplex PCR; TCRdb keeps only in-frame clonotypes and omits some of them. The repertoire holds 120,000 or so clones, with around 70% as singletons. The specimen was peripheral blood. The receptors here all came from a man between 60 and 75 years old with acute or convalescent COVID-19. The CDR3 runs from the conserved cysteine through the conserved F or W. Fields, in order: clone size, D gene, J gene, V gene, CDR3 protein, CDR3 DNA. D genes are given only for firm matches. Size values are once, few and many counts, or a class for expanded clones, and some rows have none.

size: -; D: -; J: TRBJ2-2; V: TRBV11-2; CDR3: CASSFRGMNTGELFF; DNA: TGTGCCAGCAGCTTTCGGGGTATGAACACCGGGGAGCTGTTTTTT
size: few; D: TRBD1; J: TRBJ2-3; V: TRBV25-1; CDR3: CASTDRGGGRTDTQYF; DNA: TGTGCCAGCACCGACAGGGGTGGAGGGAGAACAGATACGCAGTATTTT
size: -; D: -; J: TRBJ1-1; V: TRBV19; CDR3: CATSGERNTEAFF; DNA: TGTGCCACCTCCGGTGAACGTAACACTGAAGCTTTCTTT
size: -; D: -; J: TRBJ1-1; V: TRBV6-6; CDR3: CASSYSRAGQAFF; DNA: TGTGCCAGCAGTTACTCGAGGGCAGGACAAGCTTTCTTT
size: -; D: TRBD2; J: TRBJ2-7; V: TRBV4-1; CDR3: CASSQEPSGIYEQYF; DNA: TGCGCCAGCAGCCAAGAACCTAGCGGGATCTACGAGCAGTACTTC
size: once; D: -; J: TRBJ1-2; V: TRBV3-1/TRBV3-2; CDR3: CASSQGLISYTF; DNA: TGTGCCAGCAGCCAGGGACTCATCAGCTACACCTTC
size: -; D: -; J: TRBJ1-1; V: TRBV6-5; CDR3: CASNSRLTRTEAFF; DNA: TGTGCCAGCAACTCTAGACTAACACGGACTGAAGCTTTCTTT
size: -; D: -; J: TRBJ1-6; V: TRBV12-3/TRBV12-4; CDR3: CASRDRSNSPLHF; DNA: TGTGCCAGCAGGGACAGATCTAATTCACCCCTCCACTTT
size: few; D: -; J: TRBJ1-1; V: TRBV5-6; CDR3: CASSVRAHRENTEAFF; DNA: TGTGCCAGCAGCGTGAGAGCGCACAGGGAGAACACTGAAGCTTTCTTT
size: -; D: TRBD1; J: TRBJ2-2; V: TRBV7-3; CDR3: CASSPRGSTTGELFF; DNA: TGTGCCAGCAGCCCCAGGGGGTCGACCACCGGGGAGCTGTTTTTT
size: -; D: TRBD1; J: TRBJ1-2; V: TRBV14; CDR3: CASSQAGQGGPPYGYTF; DNA: TGTGCCAGCAGCCAAGCGGGACAGGGCGGTCCCCCCTATGGCTACACCTTC
size: -; D: -; J: TRBJ2-3; V: TRBV21-1; CDR3: CASSKEWASGGAHTDTQYF; DNA: TGTGCCAGCAGCAAAGAATGGGCTAGCGGGGGGGCGCACACAGATACGCAGTATTTT
size: -; D: -; J: TRBJ2-1; V: TRBV5-1; CDR3: CASSLDLRVPGNEQFF; DNA: TGCGCCAGCAGCTTGGATCTACGGGTCCCAGGGAATGAGCAGTTCTTC
size: -; D: TRBD2; J: TRBJ2-3; V: TRBV18; CDR3: CASSPLYSGGTQYF; DNA: TGTGCCAGCTCACCCCTCTATAGCGGGGGTACGCAGTATTTT
size: -; D: TRBD1; J: TRBJ1-4; V: TRBV9; CDR3: CASSVGQSNEKLFF; DNA: TGTGCCAGCAGCGTGGGACAGAGCAATGAAAAACTGTTTTTT
size: -; D: TRBD1; J: TRBJ2-7; V: TRBV4-1; CDR3: CASSQDWRQGRYYEQYF; DNA: TGCGCCAGCAGCCAAGATTGGAGACAGGGAAGATATTACGAGCAGTACTTC
size: -; D: -; J: TRBJ1-5; V: TRBV2; CDR3: CASSDEGGFNQPQHF; DNA: TGTGCCAGCAGTGATGAAGGAGGATTCAATCAGCCCCAGCATTTT
size: -; D: TRBD1; J: TRBJ1-2; V: TRBV19; CDR3: CASSPPGQGYRGYTF; DNA: TGTGCCAGTAGTCCGCCGGGACAGGGGTATCGTGGCTACACCTTC
size: -; D: TRBD1; J: TRBJ1-2; V: TRBV6-1; CDR3: CASNTRQGESYGYTF; DNA: TGTGCCAGCAATACTAGACAGGGTGAGAGCTATGGCTACACCTTC
size: -; D: -; J: TRBJ1-5; V: TRBV2; CDR3: CASNPGSNQPQHF; DNA: TGTGCCAGCAACCCGGGGAGCAATCAGCCCCAGCATTTT